Listed here are 17 T cell receptor beta chains from one sample, sequenced in a study of human CD4 T cells and Enterobacteriaceae (dated by TCRdb to 2018 to 2020). The library was obtained by the immunoSEQ multiplex PCR assay. The immuneACCESS repertoire file appears here via TCRdb, limited to in-frame rearrangements. These files lack a portion of the clones; in checked studies, under half of the deficit traces to unresolved V genes, and the cause of the others is not known. Within this sample are some 30,000 clones, with approximately 82% of them counted one time only. The ten largest clones take up about 1.5% of the sample. Memory CD4+ T cells, defined as all CD4+ cells other than CD45RA+CCR7+CD95- naive cells, were FACS-sorted on a FACSAria III to a purity of over 95%. Sequencing was done on a sample of memory CD4+ T cells from blood. In light of the paper, this sample's cell subset or site label describes: total memory CD4 T cells sorted directly ex vivo, unstimulated. The receptor set was obtained from a human donor in good health.

The chain links TRBV19 to TRBJ2-3, with 7 bases lining up with TRBD2. V shed 6 bases and J 4 bases; nucleotides not matched to a gene: 7. Germline lookup yields CDR1 LNHDA and CDR2 SQIVND (reference sequence). The CDR3 has 14 amino acids. As DNA, the CDR3 is TGTGCCAGTAGGGGGGAGGGCCAGGCAGATACGCAGTATTTT. Translating gives CASRGEGQADTQYF.

The chain couples TRBV5-1 to TRBJ1-2; D ambiguous. The germline V gene encodes CDR1 SGHRS and CDR2 YFSETQ. The V gene lost 0 bases and the J gene lost 4 bases, with 13 bases spanning the gap. This CDR3 contains 15 residues. As DNA, the CDR3 is TGCGCCAGCAGCTTGGAGTCCGAGGAACCCTATGGCTACACCTTC. It translates to CASSLESEEPYGYTF. The full variable domain, with the rest looked up from reference TRBV5-1 and TRBJ1-2, is KAGVTQTPRYLIKTRGQQVTLSCSPISGHRSVSWYQQTPGQGLQFLFEYFSETQRNKGNFPGRFSGRQFSNSRSEMNVSTLELGDSALYLCASSLESEEPYGYTFGSGTRLTVV.

V and J are TRBV11-3 and TRBJ2-3; TRBD2 matches 8 bases. Germline CDR1 and CDR2: SGHNT and YENEEA. The CDR3 sequence is 15 residues long. V shed 6 bases, J shed 1 base, and the junction held 6 bases outside the gene matches. CDR3 bases: TGTGCCAGCAGAGCTTCGGGAGGGGGCACAGATACGCAGTATTTT. This sequence encodes CASRASGGGTDTQYF. Together with reference TRBV11-3 and TRBJ2-3, the CDR3 gives the full variable domain: EAGVVQSPRYKIIEKKQPVAFWCNPISGHNTLYWYLQNLGQGPELLIRYENEEAVDDSQLPKDRFSAERLKGVDSTLKIQPAELGDSAVYLCASRASGGGTDTQYFGPGTRLTVL.

This chain joins TRBV12-5 and TRBJ2-1; D not certain. CDR1 LGHNT and CDR2 FRNRAP come from the germline V gene. The germline V and J ends were trimmed by 1 base and 10 bases, with 17 bases remaining between them. The length of the CDR3 is 15 residues. The CDR3 region is CASGLGVDISVEQFF. CDR3 bases: TGTGCTAGTGGTTTGGGAGTCGACATTTCGGTGGAGCAGTTCTTC.

V is TRBV7-9 and J is TRBJ2-7; D remains ambiguous. V lost 2 bases to trimming and J lost 5 bases, with 10 bases between them. The CDR3 is 13 residues long. Germline loops: CDR1 SEHNR, CDR2 FQNEAQ (reference sequence). In DNA, the CDR3 is TGTGCCAGCAGCTTACCAGCGCCCAACGAGCAGTACTTC. Translated, it gives CASSLPAPNEQYF.

J is TRBJ1-1 and V is TRBV5-4; 9 bases line up with TRBD1. V lost 4 bases and J lost 1; bases outside the gene matches: 5. Germline CDR1 reads SGHNT; CDR2 reads YYREEE (reference sequence). The CDR3 has 15 amino acids. CDR3 coding DNA: TGTGCCAGCAGCCCCGGGACAGGGAAGAACACTGAAGCTTTCTTT. Protein: CASSPGTGKNTEAFF.

The DNA of the CDR3 is TGCGCCAGCAACCGGGACAGGCAGACCCAGTACTTC. It codes for CASNRDRQTQYF. The chain employs TRBV5-1 and TRBJ2-5; 8 bases match TRBD1. With 6 bases clipped from V and 6 bases from J, the junction kept 4 bases outside the gene matches. Germline lookup yields CDR1 SGHRS and CDR2 YFSETQ. The CDR3 consists of 12 residues.

V is TRBV30 and J is TRBJ1-1; D may be TRBD1 (5 bases). The V gene's germline CDR1 is GTSNPN and CDR2 SVGIG (reference sequence). Trimming took 3 bases from V and 7 from J, leaving 12 bases between them. CDR3 size: 12 residues. The CDR3 sequence: CAWSKGRREAFF. In nucleotides, the CDR3 is TGTGCCTGGAGCAAGGGACGGCGTGAAGCTTTCTTT.

V is TRBV9 and J is TRBJ2-5, with D perhaps matching TRBD1 (6 bases). Trimming took off 3 bases at V and 5 bases at J, with 23 bases between the two ends. The V gene's germline CDR1 is SGDLS and CDR2 YYNGEE. This CDR3 comprises 17 residues. The DNA for the CDR3 is TGTGCCAGCAGCGCCAGGTCCGGGACACTCAATAGGGAGACCCAGTACTTC. Amino acids: CASSARSGTLNRETQYF.

This sequence joins TRBV7-3 and TRBJ1-5; D remains unclear. Germline V gene lookup returns CDR1 SGHTA and CDR2 FQGTGA. CDR3 length: 13 amino acids. The V and J ends lost 4 bases and 4 bases respectively, with 8 bases between them. Here the CDR3 DNA reads TGTGCCAGCAGCTCGACGGGTAATCAGCCCCAGCATTTT. It translates to CASSSTGNQPQHF.

This clone has a handful of counts. The chain employs TRBV23-1 and TRBJ2-2, with a tentative D call TRBD2 (5 bases). TRBV23-1 is noted as an ORF with a role that remains uncertain. V lost 3 bases and J 0 bases, leaving 14 bases between the germline ends. The CDR3 length is 17 residues. This CDR3 reads CASSHPGGHPNTGELFF. As DNA, the CDR3 is TGCGCCAGCAGTCACCCAGGCGGGCACCCGAACACCGGGGAGCTGTTTTTT.

The chain uses TRBV18 and TRBJ2-3, with unresolved D. The ends were cut back, 3 bases at V and 6 bases at J, with 13 bases in the middle. The CDR3 is 14 residues long. Germline-derived CDR1 and CDR2 are KGHSH and LQKENI. The CDR3 spells CASSPGIPADTQYF. The CDR3 DNA reads as TGTGCCAGCTCACCTGGTATCCCGGCGGATACGCAGTATTTT.

This clone came up once. The chain combines TRBV5-6 with TRBJ2-3; D may be TRBD1 or TRBD2 (6 bases each). V was shortened by 6 bases and J by 6 bases, with 23 bases between the two germline ends. The germline V gene has CDR1 SGHDT and CDR2 YYEEEE. The CDR3 is 16 residues long. The CDR3 loop is CASTTLRGSGTDTQYF. DNA for the CDR3: TGTGCCAGCACCACCCTGAGGGGGTCGGGGACTGATACGCAGTATTTT.

This chain connects TRBV12-1 to TRBJ2-2; no check of the table's D call, TRBD2, against the DNA was made. TRBV12-1 is tagged as a pseudogene. CDR3 length: 17 amino acids. CDR3 sequence (DNA): TGTGCCAGCAGCTTTGTACTAGCGGGGCTCAACACCGGGGAGCTGTTTTTT. This encodes CASSFVLAGLNTGELFF.

This clone was seen more than once but under ten times. The CDR3 region has the DNA TGTGCCAGTTCTGACAGGCCTCAAGAGACCCAGTACTTC. Its protein product is CASSDRPQETQYF. The chain is built from TRBV6-5 and TRBJ2-5; D possibly corresponds to TRBD1 (6 bases). The CDR3 is 13 amino acids. Looked up from germline, CDR1 is MNHEY and CDR2 is SVGAGI. Trimming cost V 9 bases and J 2 bases, with 13 bases left between them.

The rearrangement uses TRBV6-1 and TRBJ2-5; a weak D match, TRBD2 (7 bases). V was cut by 8 bases and J by 2 bases, with 15 bases left in between. CDR3 length: 14 residues. Germline CDR1 is MNHNS and CDR2 is SASEGT. CDR3 loop: CASGGAGVQETQYF. The CDR3 coding sequence is TGTGCCAGCGGGGGGGCGGGAGTGCAAGAGACCCAGTACTTC.

The rearrangement links TRBV4-1 to TRBJ2-7; TRBD2 agrees at 10 bases. The V segment lost 4 bases and the J segment 3 bases; nucleotides outside the gene matches: 9. There are 16 residues in the CDR3. Germline CDR1 MGHRA, CDR2 YSYEKL. This CDR3 reads CASSRDVGLADYEQYF. DNA for the CDR3: TGCGCCAGCAGCCGGGACGTCGGACTAGCGGACTACGAGCAGTACTTC.